The clone carrying this TCR beta chain has only a few counts. Its antigen is unknown. These data belong to a study of blood T cells in healthy people across ages. Study overall: Per two T cells, template switching captured roughly one barcoded beta molecule.

General study points: The CMV status of each donor remained undetermined, and this could have confounded shifts in expanded clonotypes.

The use of a sample-barcoded 5' primer and a J-beta primer mix characterized a second PCR of about 7 to 12 cycles. One entry per CDR3 protein, called by TCRdb with MiXCR from the 5' RACE reads. This repertoire shows approximately 1.5 million distinct CDR3 sequences, about 35% found once; its top ten account for approximately 11%. The CDR3 consists of 14 residues. Germline CDR1 is DFQATT and CDR2 is SNEGSKA (reference sequence). Trimming took 6 bases from V and 5 from J; bases not matched to a gene: 12. The draw of peripheral blood yielded ten milliliters from each donor. The sequence was obtained from a woman aged 30 to 39 in good health. Material: blood. The chain uses TRBV20-1 and TRBJ1-2, with TRBD1 matching over 7 bases. The chain's CDR3 is CSAATLVTGYGYTF. Written as DNA, the CDR3 is TGCAGTGCCGCCACCTTGGTGACAGGGTATGGCTACACCTTC.